The present T cell receptor beta chain was sequenced within a study of CD8 T cells in Susac syndrome. In germline, CDR1 is SGHRS, CDR2 YFSETQ. Trimming cost V 1 base and J 6 bases; bases outside gene matches: 7. There are 16 residues in the CDR3. With random hexamers, reverse transcription was performed on about 0.45 to 1 ug of RNA. In TCRdb, the immunoSEQ multiplex PCR reads were re-called with MiXCR into one record per CDR3 protein. The repertoire consists of around 140,000 distinct CDR3 sequences, with 75% to 90% occurring once and the leading ten covering roughly 0.5%. The source of this sequence is a human donor with multiple sclerosis. This chain joins TRBV5-1 and TRBJ2-1, with 10 bases matching TRBD2. Sequencing input: CD8+ T cells from PBMCs. The CDR3 sequence is CASSLTTSGATNEQFF. In DNA, the CDR3 is TGCGCCAGCAGCTTGACAACTAGCGGGGCGACCAATGAGCAGTTCTTC. The full variable domain, rest sourced from reference TRBV5-1 and TRBJ2-1, is KAGVTQTPRYLIKTRGQQVTLSCSPISGHRSVSWYQQTPGQGLQFLFEYFSETQRNKGNFPGRFSGRQFSNSRSEMNVSTLELGDSALYLCASSLTTSGATNEQFFGPGTRLTVL.